The rows below give T cell receptor beta chains drawn from one sample of a study of beta chain features in type 1 diabetes. Some clones are missing from TCRdb's copy, which holds only in-frame ones; the method was immunoSEQ multiplex PCR. The repertoire holds under 950,000 clones, under 20% seen once, with 0.02% to 0.03% in the top ten. Sequences were obtained from naive CD4+ T cells from blood. The origin of the receptors is a woman aged 18-29 years in good health. CDR3s include the opening cysteine and the closing phenylalanine or tryptophan. A D gene is named only where the DNA matches it firmly. For some rows the clone size is stated as once, few or many, or as a class when expanded; others skip it.

D	J	V	size	DNA	CDR3
TRBD1	TRBJ2-5	TRBV19	few	TGTGCCAGTAGTACGACAGGGGTAAGAGAGACCCAGTACTTC	CASSTTGVRETQYF
TRBD1	TRBJ2-2	TRBV7-2	few	TGTGCCAGCAGCTCGGGACAGGGAAACACCGGGGAGCTGTTTTTT	CASSSGQGNTGELFF
TRBD1	TRBJ2-7	TRBV5-1	-	TGCGCCAGCCGCACAGGGGTCTCCTACGAGCAGTACTTC	CASRTGVSYEQYF
-	TRBJ1-1	TRBV7-2	few	TGTGCCAGCAGCTTACGGCAGTCTCGAGCTTTCTTT	CASSLRQSRAFF
TRBD1	TRBJ2-2	TRBV5-4	few	TGTGCCAGCAGTTCACAGGGGACCGGGGAGCTGTTTTTT	CASSSQGTGELFF
-	TRBJ2-3	TRBV2	-	TGTGCCAGCAGTTCCCAGGGATACACAGATACGCAGTATTTT	CASSSQGYTDTQYF
-	TRBJ2-7	TRBV7-2	few	TGTGCCAGCAGCTTTAGCTGGAGCTCCTACGAGCAGTACTTC	CASSFSWSSYEQYF
TRBD2	TRBJ2-7	TRBV6-6	-	TGTGCCAGCAGCCAGGGACTAGCGAACGAGCAGTACTTC	CASSQGLANEQYF
-	TRBJ1-1	TRBV11-1	few	TGTGCCAGCAGCCGGACAGAGTCCTCTGAAGCTTTCTTT	CASSRTESSEAFF
-	TRBJ1-4	TRBV4-3	-	TGCGCCAGCAGCCAAGATAGAGGTCAACGGGGTGAAAAACTGTTTTTT	CASSQDRGQRGEKLFF
TRBD2	TRBJ2-7	TRBV18	-	TGTGCCAGCTCACCTCTAGCGGGAGGAGGCGAGCAGTACTTC	CASSPLAGGGEQYF
-	TRBJ2-5	TRBV18	-	TGTGCCAGCTTATCACCAGTTGAAGAGACCCAGTACTTC	CASLSPVEETQYF
-	TRBJ2-1	TRBV11-2	-	TGTGCCAGCAGTCACACCGGCCCCAGTCATGAGCAGTTCTTC	CASSHTGPSHEQFF
TRBD2	TRBJ2-1	TRBV7-9	-	TGTGCCAGCAGCCCAGGGACTAGCGGGAGTACCGGTGAGCAGTTCTTC	CASSPGTSGSTGEQFF
-	TRBJ1-1	TRBV5-6	-	TGTGCCAGCAGCTCCTCCCTTGCGGGGGTCACTGAAGCTTTCTTT	CASSSSLAGVTEAFF
TRBD2	TRBJ2-3	TRBV25-1	few	TGTGCCAGCAGTGTGAGGGACTACCACGATACGCAGTATTTT	CASSVRDYHDTQYF
TRBD1	TRBJ1-4	TRBV7-8	many	TGTGCCAGCAGCAGGACAGGATTGGGAAAACTGTTTTTT	CASSRTGLGKLFF
-	TRBJ1-4	TRBV2	few	TGTGCCAGCAATTTCGGGGGGCCAAATGAAAAACTGTTTTTT	CASNFGGPNEKLFF
-	TRBJ1-5	TRBV2	few	TGTGCCAGCAGTGAGTTCAGCGGTAGGTTACCCCAGCATTTT	CASSEFSGRLPQHF
TRBD2	TRBJ2-7	TRBV7-9	few	TGTGCCAGCAGCTTAGCGGCTAGCGGAACCTACGAGCAGTACTTC	CASSLAASGTYEQYF
-	TRBJ1-1	TRBV2	-	TGTGCCAGCAGTGAATGGGCGGAGGAGAATGCTTTCTTT	CASSEWAEENAFF
-	TRBJ2-1	TRBV9	-	TGTGCCAGCAATTCCGGCGGGACTTCTATCAACTCCTACAATGAGCAGTTCTTC	CASNSGGTSINSYNEQFF
TRBD1	TRBJ1-5	TRBV2	-	TGTGCCAGCAGTAGGGACAGGGTGTATCAGCCCCAGCATTTT	CASSRDRVYQPQHF
-	TRBJ2-1	TRBV28	few	TGTGCCAGCAGCGGTTTCGGCGGGGATTCCTACAATGAGCAGTTCTTC	CASSGFGGDSYNEQFF
-	TRBJ2-5	TRBV2	once	TGTGCCAGCAGAACCCACTGGCCCTGGGGACGCCTCCAAGAGACCCAGTACTTC	CASRTHWPWGRLQETQYF
-	TRBJ2-2	TRBV7-9	-	TGTGCCAGCAGCTTGGGGGACACCGGGGAGCTGTTTTTT	CASSLGDTGELFF
TRBD1	TRBJ2-3	TRBV11-1	few	TGTGCCAGCAGCTTAAGGTTGACAGGGACAGATACGCAGTATTTT	CASSLRLTGTDTQYF
TRBD1	TRBJ1-4	TRBV30	-	TGTGCCTGGAGCCCGAGGACAGGAGCTAATGAAAAACTGTTTTTT	CAWSPRTGANEKLFF
-	TRBJ2-1	TRBV21-1	few	TGTGCCAGCAGCAGAATAGCGGGAGGGGAATACAATGAGCAGTTCTTC	CASSRIAGGEYNEQFF
TRBD2	TRBJ2-5	TRBV4-3	-	TGCGCCAGCAGCACCGCGGGAGGAATCGATGAGACCCAGTACTTC	CASSTAGGIDETQYF